These 10 T cell receptor beta chains were sequenced from one sample in a study of cytomegalovirus exposure and HLA in healthy donors. It was with 60 Vbeta and 13 Jbeta primers that the PCR ran. Produced via immunoSEQ multiplex PCR; TCRdb's table is partial and in-frame only. The table has under 150,000 clones, over 60% seen once. Sequencing was carried out using PBMCs. The receptors derive from a human donor in good health.

V gene TRBV15 combines with J gene TRBJ2-1, with TRBD2 identical over 10 bases. Looked up from germline, CDR1 is LNHNV and CDR2 is YYDKDF (reference sequence). The CDR3 has 14 amino acids. V lost 8 bases to trimming and J lost 7 bases; unmatched junction nucleotides: 8. The CDR3, as DNA: TGTGCCACCCACCGGAGCGGGGGGGCAAATGAGCAGTTCTTC. It yields the protein CATHRSGGANEQFF.

This sequence joins TRBV6-5 and TRBJ2-2; the match to TRBD2 covers 8 bases. CDR1 is MNHEY, CDR2 SVGAGI, per germline. V lost 5 bases and J lost 4; bases outside the gene matches: 3. The CDR3 contains 14 residues. CDR3: CASSGLAGTGELFF. The CDR3 DNA is TGTGCCAGCAGTGGACTAGCAGGCACCGGGGAGCTGTTTTTT.

The V and J genes are TRBV6-5 and TRBJ1-2; 7 nucleotides agree with TRBD1. Germline CDR1 MNHEY, CDR2 SVGAGI. The V segment lost 2 bases and the J segment 8 bases; nucleotides outside the gene matches: 11. This CDR3 has 15 amino acids. DNA for the CDR3: TGTGCCAGCAGTTACGTGTTGGGACAGATGGCGGGCTACACCTTC. It is translated as CASSYVLGQMAGYTF.

A remark on this clone: A read error may produce the germline difference seen at one junction end. The rearrangement joins TRBV7-7 to TRBJ1-4, with 8 bases fitting TRBD1. The CDR3 is 19 amino acids. Per the germline V gene, CDR1 is SSHAT and CDR2 is FNYEAQ (reference sequence). The DNA of the CDR3 is TGTGCTAGCAGCGGGACCGGGACAGGTACTTTTGCAACTAATGAAAAACTGTTTTTT. Translated: CASSGTGTGTFATNEKLFF.

V and J are TRBV5-1 and TRBJ2-5, with 9 bases identical to TRBD1. This CDR3 region has 16 residues. Germline-derived CDR1 and CDR2 are SGHRS and YFSETQ. Germline trimming cut 0 bases from V and 3 bases from J; bases unmatched to any gene: 6. In DNA, the CDR3 is TGCGCCAGCAGCTTGGGGCCGGGACAGGGCGAAGAGACCCAGTACTTC. Protein sequence: CASSLGPGQGEETQYF.

This chain connects TRBV15 to TRBJ2-1; 9 bases map to TRBD2. Trimming at V came to 3 bases and at J to 7 bases, leaving 10 bases not matched to a gene. This CDR3 spans 16 amino acids. Germline V CDR1 and CDR2: LNHNV, YYDKDF (reference sequence). The CDR3 here is CATSRPSGVSKNEQFF. CDR3 coding DNA: TGTGCCACCAGCAGGCCTAGCGGGGTCAGCAAAAATGAGCAGTTCTTC.

The chain has TRBV7-9 and TRBJ1-1, with D possibly matching TRBD1 (5 bases). The V end lost 6 bases, the J end lost 0 bases, and 14 bases lay between the germline ends. CDR1 and CDR2 from the germline V gene are SEHNR and FQNEAQ (reference sequence). CDR3 size: 15 residues. The CDR3 reads CASSLTGLMNTEAFF. In DNA form, the CDR3 reads TGTGCCAGCAGTCTTACGGGACTTATGAACACTGAAGCTTTCTTT.

V and J are TRBV19 and TRBJ1-1, with D possibly being TRBD1 (5 bases). Germline CDR1 and CDR2: LNHDA and SQIVND (reference sequence). Trimming cost V 3 bases and J 5 bases, with 16 bases left between them. CDR3 length equals 15 residues. As DNA, the CDR3 is TGTGCCAGTAGTATCCAGGTTGGGGGGGGAACTGAAGCTTTCTTT. Protein: CASSIQVGGGTEAFF.

This chain connects TRBV7-9 to TRBJ1-2; TRBD1 matches 9 bases. Germline V gene sequence: CDR1 SEHNR, CDR2 FQNEAQ (reference sequence). The length of the CDR3 is 16 residues. With V trimmed by 7 bases and J by 5 bases, 14 bases remained unmatched. CDR3 protein: CASTEGGGQGWYGYTF. As DNA, the CDR3 is TGTGCCAGCACCGAAGGCGGGGGACAGGGTTGGTATGGCTACACCTTC.

This clone was found once. Germline and junction disagree at one end, which may indicate a read error. The chain combines TRBV7-7 with TRBJ2-3; 10 nucleotides line up with TRBD2. Germline V gives CDR1 SSHAT, CDR2 FNYEAQ (reference sequence). CDR3 length equals 13 residues. CDR3 in DNA: TGTGCTAGCAGCTTAGCGGGAGGAGATACGCAGTATTTT. Its protein is CASSLAGGDTQYF.